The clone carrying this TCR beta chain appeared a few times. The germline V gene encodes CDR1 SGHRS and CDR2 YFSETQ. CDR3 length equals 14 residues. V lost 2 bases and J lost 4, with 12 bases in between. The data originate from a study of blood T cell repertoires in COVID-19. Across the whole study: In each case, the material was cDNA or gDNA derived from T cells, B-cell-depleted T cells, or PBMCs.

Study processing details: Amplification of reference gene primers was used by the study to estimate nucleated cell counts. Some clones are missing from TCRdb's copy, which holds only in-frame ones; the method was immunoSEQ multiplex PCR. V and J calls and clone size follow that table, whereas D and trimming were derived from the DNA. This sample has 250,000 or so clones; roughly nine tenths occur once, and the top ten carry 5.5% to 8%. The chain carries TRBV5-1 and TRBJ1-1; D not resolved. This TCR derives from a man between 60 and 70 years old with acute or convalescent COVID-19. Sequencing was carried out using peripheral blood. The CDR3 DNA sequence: TGCGCCAGCAGCTTAAGACCTGGGAGCACTGAAGCTTTCTTT. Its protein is CASSLRPGSTEAFF.